Sequencing of this TCR beta chain was carried out in a study of T cells after yellow fever vaccination. General observations from the study: Booster samples showed a return of most primary-vaccination clones (almost 97% CD4, 85% to 90% CD8).

Each CDR3 protein gets one entry after TCRdb re-called the 5' RACE reads with MiXCR. The sample has about 85,000 distinct CDR3 sequences, 10% to 15% seen once; the top ten hold roughly 24%. Germline loops: CDR1 SGHVS, CDR2 FNYEAQ. The CDR3 runs 16 residues. Trimming took 5 bases from V and 4 from J; bases not matched to a gene: 5. This TCR was sampled from a young man who received the YFV17D yellow fever vaccine. The chain employs TRBV7-6 and TRBJ2-1, with 13 bases identical to TRBD2. Sequenced material: CD8+ T cells not binding an NS4B(214-222) dextramer, sorted from PBMCs, taken more than 20 days after the first yellow fever vaccination. CDR3 sequence (DNA): TGTGCCAGCAGCCCCGGGACTAGCGGGACTTACAATGAGCAGTTCTTC. Residues: CASSPGTSGTYNEQFF.